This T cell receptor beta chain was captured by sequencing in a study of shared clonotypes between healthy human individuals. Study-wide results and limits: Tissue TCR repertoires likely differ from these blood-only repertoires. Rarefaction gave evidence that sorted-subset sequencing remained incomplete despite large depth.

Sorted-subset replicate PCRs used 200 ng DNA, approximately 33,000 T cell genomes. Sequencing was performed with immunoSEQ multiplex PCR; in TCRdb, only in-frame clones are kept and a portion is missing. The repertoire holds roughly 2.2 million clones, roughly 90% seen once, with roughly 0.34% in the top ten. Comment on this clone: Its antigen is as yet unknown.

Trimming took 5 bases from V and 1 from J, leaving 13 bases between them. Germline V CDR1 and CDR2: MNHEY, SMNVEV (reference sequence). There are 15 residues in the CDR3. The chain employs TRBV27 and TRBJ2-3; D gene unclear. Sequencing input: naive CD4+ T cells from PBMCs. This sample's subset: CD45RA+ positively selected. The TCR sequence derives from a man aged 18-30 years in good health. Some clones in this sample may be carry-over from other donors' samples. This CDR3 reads CASSPDRWGTDTQYF. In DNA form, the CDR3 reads TGTGCCAGCAGTCCCGATCGGTGGGGCACAGATACGCAGTATTTT.